A selection of T cell receptor beta chains follows, all from one sample in a study of cytomegalovirus exposure and HLA in healthy donors. Here immunoSEQ multiplex PCR was the method, and the copy in TCRdb shows in-frame clones only, minus some. The sample records around 98,000 clones, around 85% being singletons. The sequenced sample was PBMCs. Receptors were obtained from a woman aged 30 to 39 in good health and CMV-seronegative. The CDR3 runs from the conserved cysteine through the conserved F or W. The D gene is left open where the match is weak. Expanded clones get a size class; other rows say once, few or many, or leave the size out.

V	D	size	J	CDR3	DNA
TRBV11-2	.	.	TRBJ2-7	CASSLNYYEQYF	TGTGCCAGCAGCCTCAACTACTACGAGCAGTACTTC
TRBV5-1	.	.	TRBJ2-7	CASSLEGPGASYEQYF	TGCGCCAGCAGCTTGGAGGGTCCTGGGGCCTCCTACGAGCAGTACTTC
TRBV29-1	.	.	TRBJ2-5	CSGRLTQETQYF	TGCAGCGGTAGACTGACCCAGGAGACCCAGTACTTC
TRBV5-1	.	.	TRBJ2-5	CASSLQETQYF	TGCGCCAGCAGCCTCCAAGAGACCCAGTACTTC
TRBV27	TRBD1	.	TRBJ1-3	CASSLTKGQASGNTIYF	TGTGCCAGCAGTTTAACTAAGGGACAGGCCTCTGGAAACACCATATATTTT
TRBV5-8	.	.	TRBJ1-4	CASSLPGRVHEKLFF	TGTGCCAGCAGCTTGCCGGGAAGAGTTCATGAAAAACTGTTTTTT
TRBV5-1	TRBD2	.	TRBJ2-3	CASSPGLAGVDTQYF	TGCGCCAGCAGCCCCGGACTAGCGGGAGTAGATACGCAGTATTTT
TRBV7-3	.	.	TRBJ2-1	CASRPPSSNEQFF	TGTGCCAGCAGACCCCCTAGCAGCAATGAGCAGTTCTTC
TRBV27	.	.	TRBJ2-1	CASTLRGSSYNEQFF	TGTGCCAGCACCCTAAGGGGGTCCTCCTACAATGAGCAGTTCTTC
TRBV7-8	.	.	TRBJ2-4	CASSLVSGWDIQYF	TGTGCCAGCAGCTTAGTCTCAGGGTGGGACATTCAGTACTTC
TRBV18	TRBD1	.	TRBJ2-1	CASSQDRFGLSSYNEQFF	TGTGCCAGCTCACAGGACAGGTTTGGACTTAGCTCCTACAATGAGCAGTTCTTC
TRBV4-1	.	.	TRBJ1-2	CASSQSNRQNGYTF	TGCGCCAGCAGCCAATCAAACAGGCAGAATGGCTACACCTTC
TRBV5-1	.	.	TRBJ1-4	CASSLGGPGEKLFF	TGCGCCAGCAGCTTGGGGGGGCCGGGCGAAAAACTGTTTTTT
TRBV6-5	TRBD2	once	TRBJ2-3	CASSEAGRLYF	TGTGCCAGCAGCGAAGCCGGGAGGCTGTATTTT
TRBV28	.	once	TRBJ1-3	CATYRGVGNTIYF	TGTGCCACTTATAGGGGTGTAGGAAACACCATATATTTT
TRBV19	.	.	TRBJ1-4	CASSIREEEKLFF	TGTGCCAGTAGCATTAGGGAGGAAGAAAAACTGTTTTTT
TRBV29-1	.	.	TRBJ1-1	CSVDGGGGKAFF	TGCAGCGTTGACGGGGGAGGAGGTAAAGCTTTCTTT
TRBV5-8	.	.	TRBJ1-2	CASTLTDHYGYTF	TGTGCCAGCACCCTGACAGATCACTATGGCTACACCTTC